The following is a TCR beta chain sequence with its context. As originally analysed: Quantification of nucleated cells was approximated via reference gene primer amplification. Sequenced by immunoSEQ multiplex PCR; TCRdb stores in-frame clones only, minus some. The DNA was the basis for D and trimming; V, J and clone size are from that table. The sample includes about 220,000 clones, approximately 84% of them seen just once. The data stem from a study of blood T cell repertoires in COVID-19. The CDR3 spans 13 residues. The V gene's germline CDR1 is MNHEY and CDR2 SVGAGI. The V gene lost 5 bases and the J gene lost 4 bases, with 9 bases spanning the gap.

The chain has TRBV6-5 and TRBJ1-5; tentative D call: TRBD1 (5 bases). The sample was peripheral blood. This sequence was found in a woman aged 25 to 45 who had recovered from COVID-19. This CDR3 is CASSTQGNQPQHF. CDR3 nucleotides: TGTGCCAGCAGTACTCAGGGAAATCAGCCCCAGCATTTT.